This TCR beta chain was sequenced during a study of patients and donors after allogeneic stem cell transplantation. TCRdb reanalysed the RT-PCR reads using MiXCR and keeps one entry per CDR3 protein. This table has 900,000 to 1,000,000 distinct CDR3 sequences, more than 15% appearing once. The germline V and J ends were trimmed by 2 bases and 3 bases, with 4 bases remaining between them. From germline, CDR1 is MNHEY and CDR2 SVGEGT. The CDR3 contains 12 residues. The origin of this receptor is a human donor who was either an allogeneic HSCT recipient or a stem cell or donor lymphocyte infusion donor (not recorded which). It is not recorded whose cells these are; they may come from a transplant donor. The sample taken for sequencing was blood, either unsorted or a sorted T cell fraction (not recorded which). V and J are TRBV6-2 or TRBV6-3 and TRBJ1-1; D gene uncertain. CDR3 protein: CASSYPHTEAFF. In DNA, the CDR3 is TGTGCCAGCAGTTACCCCCACACTGAAGCTTTCTTT.